These 14 T cell receptor beta chains were sequenced from one sample in a study of blood T cell repertoires in COVID-19. Repertoires were generated with immunoSEQ multiplex PCR, while TCRdb's copy carries only in-frame clones and drops some. Of roughly 700,000 clones in the sample, approximately 90% were seen once. Sequencing input: peripheral blood. Receptors originate from a young woman with acute or convalescent COVID-19.

The chain joins TRBV27 to TRBJ1-1; D unclear. CDR3 length: 14 amino acids. The germline CDR1 and CDR2 sequences are MNHEY and SMNVEV (reference sequence). V dropped 2 bases and J dropped 1 base, with 8 bases sitting between them. The CDR3, as DNA: TGTGCCAGCAGTTTAAGAGGCACGAACACTGAAGCTTTCTTT. Translation gives CASSLRGTNTEAFF.

The chain carries TRBV2 and TRBJ1-5; D is ambiguous. This CDR3 contains 14 residues. The V gene lost 4 bases and the J gene lost 5 bases, with 12 bases spanning the gap. Germline V gene data show CDR1 as SNHLY and CDR2 as FYNNEI. The CDR3 here is CASSVGGGHQPQHF. Written as DNA, the CDR3 is TGTGCCAGCAGTGTAGGCGGAGGCCATCAGCCCCAGCATTTT.

V gene TRBV13 combines with J gene TRBJ1-2, with D perhaps TRBD1 (5 bases). V lost 2 bases to trimming and J lost 7 bases, with 11 bases between them. The germline gives CDR1 PRHDT, CDR2 FYEKMQ (reference sequence). CDR3 length equals 13 residues. CDR3 sequence (DNA): TGTGCCAGCAGCTTACAGGGCGCCTCTGGCTACACCTTC. Protein product: CASSLQGASGYTF.

The chain has TRBV5-4 and TRBJ2-7; TRBD2 matches at 10 bases. Per the germline V gene, CDR1 is SGHNT and CDR2 is YYREEE (reference sequence). Losses at the gene ends were 1 base for V and 1 base for J; bases not matched to a gene: 2. The CDR3 has 15 residues. CDR3 sequence reads: CASSLTSGDSYEQYF. CDR3 nucleotides: TGTGCCAGCAGCTTGACTAGCGGGGATTCCTACGAGCAGTACTTC.

CDR3 loop: CASSFSTGGPQHF. The DNA for the CDR3 is TGTGCCAGCAGCTTCTCTACAGGGGGACCCCAGCATTTT. V gene TRBV5-6 combines with J gene TRBJ1-5, with 8 nucleotides matching TRBD1. Germline V gene data show CDR1 as SGHDT and CDR2 as YYEEEE. V shed 2 bases and J 10 bases; nucleotides not matched to a gene: 5. The CDR3 loop spans 13 amino acids.

This chain joins TRBV9 and TRBJ2-1, with 13 bases that match TRBD2. Trimming took 4 bases from V and 4 from J; bases not matched to a gene: 5. The CDR3 sequence is 16 residues long. In germline, CDR1 is SGDLS, CDR2 YYNGEE. CDR3 sequence (DNA): TGTGCCAGCAGCCTGACTAGCGGGGGGTCTTACAATGAGCAGTTCTTC. Translating it yields CASSLTSGGSYNEQFF.

This clone was counted once. V usage is TRBV5-1 and J usage is TRBJ1-4; 9 bases are a match to TRBD1. Losses at the gene ends were 3 bases for V and 8 bases for J; bases not matched to a gene: 8. CDR3 length: 15 amino acids. Germline V gives CDR1 SGHRS, CDR2 YFSETQ. In DNA form, the CDR3 reads TGCGCCAGCAGCTCCACAGGGGGCGTTATGGAAAAACTGTTTTTT. Amino acids: CASSSTGGVMEKLFF.

In this sample, this clone turned up once. A junction end diverges from the germline sequence, so it may reflect a read error. The chain employs TRBV30 and TRBJ2-7; 10 nucleotides align to TRBD1. Looked up from germline, CDR1 is GTSNPN and CDR2 is SVGIG (reference sequence). The CDR3 is 15 amino acids. The CDR3 region is CAWSLWDRGSNEQYF. CDR3 DNA: TGTGCCTGGAGTCTGTGGGACAGGGGCTCCAACGAGCAGTACTTC.

Turning to this clone: This same CDR3 is encoded by further DNA sequences in the sample. The chain has TRBV7-9 and TRBJ1-1; TRBD1 is a possible D gene (6 bases). This CDR3 spans 13 amino acids. V dropped 5 bases and J dropped 1 base, with 8 bases sitting between them. Germline V lookup: CDR1 SEHNR, CDR2 FQNEAQ (reference sequence). This chain's CDR3 is CASSPQGNTEAFF. The CDR3 DNA is TGTGCCAGCAGCCCACAGGGGAACACTGAAGCTTTCTTT.

A single count supports this clone. The chain couples TRBV21-1 to TRBJ2-5; the listed D gene, TRBD1, was not tested against the DNA. TRBV21-1 represents a pseudogene. The CDR3 has 14 amino acids. CDR3 nucleotides: TGTGCCAGCAGCACCCGACAGGGAAAAGAGACCCAGTACTTC. As protein: CASSTRQGKETQYF.

The chain has TRBV28 and TRBJ1-2; unclear D gene. The germline V and J ends were trimmed by 2 bases and 8 bases, with 21 bases remaining between them. The germline CDR1 and CDR2 sequences are MDHEN and SYDVKM. CDR3 length: 16 residues. CDR3 loop: CASSLRTGIAYGGYTF. CDR3 sequence (DNA): TGTGCCAGCAGTTTAAGGACGGGGATCGCCTACGGCGGCTACACCTTC.

This sequence joins TRBV6-5 and TRBJ2-7; possibly TRBD2 for D (6 bases). The CDR3 consists of 13 residues. The V gene's germline CDR1 is MNHEY and CDR2 SVGAGI. V shed 8 bases and J shed 5 bases, with 16 bases lying between them. The CDR3 coding sequence is TGTGCCAGCTCACCGGCGGGGTCCCACGAGCAGTACTTC. It is translated as CASSPAGSHEQYF.

V and J are TRBV29-1 and TRBJ1-2, with TRBD1 as a possible D gene (5 bases). The length of the CDR3 is 14 residues. V lost 0 bases and J 6 bases, leaving 14 bases between the germline ends. The germline V gene has CDR1 SQVTM and CDR2 ANQGSEA. The CDR3 coding sequence is TGCAGCGTTGAAGAGATAGTGGGGGGTAATGGCTACACCTTC. It is translated as CSVEEIVGGNGYTF.

This chain joins TRBV29-1 and TRBJ2-7; D gene uncertain. V was cut by 6 bases and J by 2 bases, with 8 bases left in between. Germline V gene lookup returns CDR1 SQVTM and CDR2 ANQGSEA. The CDR3 contains 11 residues. CDR3 coding DNA: TGCAGCGTCGATGACACCTACGAGCAGTACTTC. This translates into CSVDDTYEQYF.